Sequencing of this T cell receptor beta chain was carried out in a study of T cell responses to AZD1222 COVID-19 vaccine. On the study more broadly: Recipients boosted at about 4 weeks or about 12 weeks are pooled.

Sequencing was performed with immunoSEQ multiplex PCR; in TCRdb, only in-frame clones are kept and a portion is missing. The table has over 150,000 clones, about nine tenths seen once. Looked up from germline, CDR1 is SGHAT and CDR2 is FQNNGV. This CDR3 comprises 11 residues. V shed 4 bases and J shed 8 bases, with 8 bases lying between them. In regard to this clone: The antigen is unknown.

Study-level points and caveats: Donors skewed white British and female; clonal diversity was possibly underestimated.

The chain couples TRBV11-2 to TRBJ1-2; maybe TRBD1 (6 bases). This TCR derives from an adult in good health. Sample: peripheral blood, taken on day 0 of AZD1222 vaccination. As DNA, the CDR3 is TGTGCCAGCAGCTACAGGGCCGGCTACACCTTC. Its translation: CASSYRAGYTF. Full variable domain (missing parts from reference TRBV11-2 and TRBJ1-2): EAGVAQSPRYKIIEKRQSVAFWCNPISGHATLYWYQQILGQGPKLLIQFQNNGVVDDSQLPKDRFSAERLKGVDSTLKIQPAKLEDSAVYLCASSYRAGYTFGSGTRLTVV.